Only a few counts were recorded for the clone carrying this T cell receptor (beta chain). What it recognizes is unknown. This sample is drawn from a study of T cells in Graves' hyperthyroidism and ophthalmopathy. Study as a whole: Peripheral blood was collected at initial diagnosis, before any treatment.

Study results and caveats: In blood, most of the thyroid clonotypes expanded above 0.001 were also present.

Trimming took off 2 bases at V and 3 bases at J, with 12 bases between the two ends. The V gene's germline CDR1 is SGHRS and CDR2 YFSETQ. The CDR3 totals 14 residues. The CDR3 regions of TCR beta were amplified from RNA transcripts. HTBI primers were employed in a first-round RT-PCR of the TCR CDR3. MiXCR was run by TCRdb on the multiplex PCR reads, yielding one entry per CDR3 protein. Here the sample spans a few hundred thousand distinct CDR3 sequences, 15% to 20% being singletons. This sequence joins TRBV5-1 and TRBJ2-7; D gene ambiguous. This TCR came from a woman between 55 and 75 years old with Graves' ophthalmopathy. What was sequenced was blood. The CDR3 sequence is CASSFTGPDYEQYF. The CDR3 DNA reads as TGCGCCAGCAGCTTTACCGGGCCCGACTACGAGCAGTACTTC.